The present entry profiles one T cell receptor (beta chain) with its context. The data were obtained in a study of blood T cell repertoires in COVID-19. Repertoires were generated with immunoSEQ multiplex PCR, while TCRdb's copy carries only in-frame clones and drops some. The table has fewer than 250,000 clones, around 85% seen once; the top ten hold roughly 3.2%. V was shortened by 4 bases and J by 1 base, with 23 bases between the two germline ends. The CDR3 has 18 residues. Germline V lookup: CDR1 LGHDT, CDR2 YNNKEL (reference sequence). The genes are TRBV3-1 (or the pseudogene TRBV3-2) and TRBJ2-7; the D gene is possibly TRBD2 (5 bases). Specimen: PBMCs or T cells enriched from blood (not recorded which). The sequence came from a woman in her 30s who had recovered from COVID-19. Here the CDR3 reads CASSLTRVGGRASYEQYF. The DNA for the CDR3 is TGTGCCAGCAGCCTCACAAGGGTAGGCGGGCGAGCTTCCTACGAGCAGTACTTC.